This TCR beta chain emerged from a study of cytomegalovirus exposure and HLA in healthy donors. Looking at the study overall: An earlier analysis found 117 million unique TCR beta sequences from approximately 190 million T cells. Study-level points and caveats: The authors later found HLA-associated TCR beta chains more clonally expanded than equally common others.

The CDR3 loop spans 15 amino acids. Both 60 Vbeta primers and 13 Jbeta primers went into the PCR. Only in-frame clones appear in the TCRdb table, and some are missing; sequencing was by immunoSEQ multiplex PCR. This sample has 100,000 to 150,000 clones; around 83% occur once, and the top ten carry roughly 7.7%. Concerning this clone: Its antigen remains unidentified.

The chain combines TRBV12-2 with TRBJ1-2; TRBD1, the table's D call, was not compared with the DNA. TRBV12-2 counts as a pseudogene. This TCR was recovered from a woman aged 50 to 65 in good health and CMV-seropositive. The sequencing input was PBMCs. CDR3 nucleotides: TGTGCAAGTCGCTTAAGGACAGGGGGCCGGTATGGCTACACCTTC. Protein product: CASRLRTGGRYGYTF.